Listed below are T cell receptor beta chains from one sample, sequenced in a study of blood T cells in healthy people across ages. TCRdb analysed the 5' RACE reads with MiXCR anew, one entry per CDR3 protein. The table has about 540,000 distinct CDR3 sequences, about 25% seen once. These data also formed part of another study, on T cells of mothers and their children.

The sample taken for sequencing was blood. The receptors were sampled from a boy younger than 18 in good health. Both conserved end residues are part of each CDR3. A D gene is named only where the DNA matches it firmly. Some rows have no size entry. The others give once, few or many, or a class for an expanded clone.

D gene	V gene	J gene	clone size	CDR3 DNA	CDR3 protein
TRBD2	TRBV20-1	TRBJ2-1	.	TGCAGTGCTAGAGAGACTAGCGGGAGGGCCTACAATGAGCAGTTCTTC	CSARETSGRAYNEQFF
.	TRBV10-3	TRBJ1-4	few	TGTGCCATCAGCTCGAAGGGGGAAAAACTGTTTTTT	CAISSKGEKLFF
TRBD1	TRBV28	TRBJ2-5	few	TGTGCCAGCAGTCTTGCCCTCGGACAGGGGGAAGGGACCCAGTACTTC	CASSLALGQGEGTQYF
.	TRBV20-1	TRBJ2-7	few	TGCAGTGCTAGAGACCCCCGGCACGTTAAGCAGTACTTC	CSARDPRHVKQYF
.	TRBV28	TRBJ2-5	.	TGTGCCAGCAGTTCTACCACAGGGCCGAAGGGGGGAGAGCAGTACTTC	CASSSTTGPKGGEQYF
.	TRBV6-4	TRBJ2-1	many	TGTGCCAGCAGTGACACCCCGGGCTACAATGAGCAGTTCTTC	CASSDTPGYNEQFF
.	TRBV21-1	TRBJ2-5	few	TGTGCCAGCAGCAAAGATGGACGGCAAGAGACCCAGTACTTC	CASSKDGRQETQYF
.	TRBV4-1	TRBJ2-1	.	TGCGCCAGCAGCCAAGACCCCCCTACGCCGGGTGGTGAGCAGTTCTTC	CASSQDPPTPGGEQFF
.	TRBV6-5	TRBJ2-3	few	TGTGCCAGCAGTTTGAGGGAAGTACAAGATACGCAGTATTTT	CASSLREVQDTQYF
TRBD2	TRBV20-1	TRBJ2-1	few	TGCAGTGCCCCCTTAGCGGGAGAAGTCTACAATGAGCAGTTCTTC	CSAPLAGEVYNEQFF
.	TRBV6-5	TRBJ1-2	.	TGTGCCAGCAGCTCTGACAGATATGGCTACACCTTC	CASSSDRYGYTF
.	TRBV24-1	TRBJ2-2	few	TGTGCCACCAGTGATCAGGACATACCGAACACCGGGGAGCTGTTTTTT	CATSDQDIPNTGELFF
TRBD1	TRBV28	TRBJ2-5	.	TGTGCCAGCAGTGCTTACGGGACAGGGTTTGAGCAGTACTTC	CASSAYGTGFEQYF
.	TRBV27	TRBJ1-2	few	TGTGCCAGCAGTTTATCTCCAGACTATGGCTACACCTTC	CASSLSPDYGYTF
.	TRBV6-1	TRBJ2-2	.	TGTGCCAGCATAGCCGGGACTGTGGGGTCCGGGGAGCTGTTTTTT	CASIAGTVGSGELFF
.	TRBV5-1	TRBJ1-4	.	TGCGCCAGCAGCGGGGAGCCGACCAGCCAACAGGGAAAACTGTTTTTT	CASSGEPTSQQGKLFF
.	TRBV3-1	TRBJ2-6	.	TGTGCCAGCAGCCAAGCTCCGGGGGCTGGGGCCAACGTCCTGACTTTC	CASSQAPGAGANVLTF
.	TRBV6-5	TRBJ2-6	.	TGTGCCAGCAGTTACTCGAACAGGGCGATCTCTGGGGCCAACGTCCTGACTTTC	CASSYSNRAISGANVLTF
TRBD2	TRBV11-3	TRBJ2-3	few	TGTGCCAGCAGCCCCGGGGCGGGAGGTAGCACAGATACGCAGTATTTT	CASSPGAGGSTDTQYF
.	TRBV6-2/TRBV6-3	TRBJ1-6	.	TGTGCCAGCAGTTACGTCAGTCGGATACCCCTCCACTTT	CASSYVSRIPLHF
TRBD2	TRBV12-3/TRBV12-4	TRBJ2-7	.	TGTGCCAGCAGCTCCGGGACTAGCGGGAGGGACTACTACTACGAGCAGTACTTC	CASSSGTSGRDYYYEQYF
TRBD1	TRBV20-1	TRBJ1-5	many	TGCAGTTTACGGACAGGCACGAGCAATCAGCCCCAGCATTTT	CSLRTGTSNQPQHF
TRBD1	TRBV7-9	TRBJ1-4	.	TGTGCCAGCAGCCCCGATGGACAGGGGGCGGGGGAAAAACTGTTTTTT	CASSPDGQGAGEKLFF
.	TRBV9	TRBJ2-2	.	TGTGCCAGCAGCGGATGGGGCAGCGTGACGAACACCGGGGAGCTGTTTTTT	CASSGWGSVTNTGELFF
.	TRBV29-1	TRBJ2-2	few	TGCAGCGCCCCAGGGGACACCGGGGAGCTGTTTTTT	CSAPGDTGELFF
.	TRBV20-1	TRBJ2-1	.	TGCAGTTACCCGGGCGGGGCAACAGCCCGTTCTAGTAATGAGCAGTTCTTT	CSYPGGATARSSNEQFF
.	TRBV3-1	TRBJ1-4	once	TGTGCCAGCAGCCGAGCGGGGCCGAGGGGCGAAAAACTGTTTTTT	CASSRAGPRGEKLFF
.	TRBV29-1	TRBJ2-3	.	TGCAGCGTGGGGGCAGGGAACAGTCGAGATACGCAGTATTTT	CSVGAGNSRDTQYF
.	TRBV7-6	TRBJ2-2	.	TGTGCCAGCAGCTTAGCCGGGACTGTTATTCACGGGGAGCTGTTTTTT	CASSLAGTVIHGELFF
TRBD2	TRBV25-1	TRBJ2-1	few	TGTGCCAGCAGGGGACTAGCAGGAAATGAGCAGTTCTTC	CASRGLAGNEQFF
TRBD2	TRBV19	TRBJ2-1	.	TGTGCCAGTAGTATTGGGGGGGTCTACAATGAGCAGTTCTTC	CASSIGGVYNEQFF
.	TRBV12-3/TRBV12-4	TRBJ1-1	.	TGTGCCAGCAGTTTTTGGGAGGGGACTGAAGCTTTCTTT	CASSFWEGTEAFF
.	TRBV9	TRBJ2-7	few	TGTGCCAGCAGCGTAGAAGCAGGACCCTACGAGCAGTACTTC	CASSVEAGPYEQYF
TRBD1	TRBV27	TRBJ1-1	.	TGTGCCAGCAGTTTAACGACAGGGGCGTTGAACACTGAAGCTTTCTTT	CASSLTTGALNTEAFF
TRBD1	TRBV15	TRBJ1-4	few	TGTGCCACCAGCAGAGCTACCGGGACAGGGAATGAAAAACTGTCTTTT	CATSRATGTGNEKLSF
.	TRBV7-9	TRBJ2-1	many	TGTGCCAGCAGCTTAGGGGACCGATCCTACAATGAGCAGTTCTTC	CASSLGDRSYNEQFF
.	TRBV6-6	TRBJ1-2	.	TGTGCCACCACAATTGATGGGGACTATGGCTACACCTTC	CATTIDGDYGYTF
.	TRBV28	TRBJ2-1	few	TGTGCCAGCAGTTCACCCGCAGGGCATCAGTACAATGAGCAGTTCTTC	CASSSPAGHQYNEQFF
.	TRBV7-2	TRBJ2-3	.	TGTGCCAGCAGCTTTACAAGACAGAAGAGCACAGATACGCAGTATTTT	CASSFTRQKSTDTQYF
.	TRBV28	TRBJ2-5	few	TGTGCCAGCAACCCCGGGGGCGAAGGGGAGACCCAGTACTTC	CASNPGGEGETQYF
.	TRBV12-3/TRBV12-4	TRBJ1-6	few	TGTGCCAGCAGCCCTGATCGGACACCCCTCCACTTT	CASSPDRTPLHF